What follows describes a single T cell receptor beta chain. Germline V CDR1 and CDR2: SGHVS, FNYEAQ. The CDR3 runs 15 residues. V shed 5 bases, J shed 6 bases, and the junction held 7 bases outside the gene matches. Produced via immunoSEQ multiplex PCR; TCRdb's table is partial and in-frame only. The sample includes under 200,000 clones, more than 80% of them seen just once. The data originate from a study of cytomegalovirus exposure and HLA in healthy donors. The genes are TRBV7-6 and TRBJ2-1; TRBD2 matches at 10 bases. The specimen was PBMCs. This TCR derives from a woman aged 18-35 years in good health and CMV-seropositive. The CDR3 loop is CASSHQRGGSNEQFF. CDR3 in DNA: TGTGCCAGCAGCCATCAGCGGGGGGGCTCCAATGAGCAGTTCTTC.